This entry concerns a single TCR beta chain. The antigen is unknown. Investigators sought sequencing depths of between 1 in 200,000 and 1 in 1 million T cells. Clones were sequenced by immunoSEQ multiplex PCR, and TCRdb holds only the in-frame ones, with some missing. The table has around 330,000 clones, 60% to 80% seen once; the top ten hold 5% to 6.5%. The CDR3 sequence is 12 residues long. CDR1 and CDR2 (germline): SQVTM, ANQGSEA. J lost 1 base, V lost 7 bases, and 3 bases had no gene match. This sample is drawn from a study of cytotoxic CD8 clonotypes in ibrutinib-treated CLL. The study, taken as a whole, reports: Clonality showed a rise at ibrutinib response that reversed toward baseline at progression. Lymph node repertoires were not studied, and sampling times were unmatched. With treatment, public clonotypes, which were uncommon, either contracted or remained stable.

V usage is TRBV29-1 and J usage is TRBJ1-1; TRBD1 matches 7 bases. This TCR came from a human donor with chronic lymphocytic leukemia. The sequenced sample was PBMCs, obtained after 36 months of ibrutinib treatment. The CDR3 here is CSAGTANTEAFF. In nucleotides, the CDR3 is TGCAGCGCCGGGACAGCGAACACTGAAGCTTTCTTT.